The 8 T cell receptor beta chains in this list originate from one sample, sequenced in a study of blood T cell repertoires in COVID-19. Using immunoSEQ multiplex PCR, the repertoire was profiled, and TCRdb retains in-frame clones only, with some absent. This table has 55,000 to 75,000 clones, 70% to 80% appearing once. The sequenced sample consisted of peripheral blood. Receptors originate from a woman between 65 and 79 years old with acute or convalescent COVID-19.

The chain uses TRBV6-4 and TRBJ2-4; 10 positions agree with TRBD1. Germline trimming cut 5 bases from V and 9 bases from J; bases unmatched to any gene: 7. The germline V gene encodes CDR1 MRHNA and CDR2 SNTAGT. The length of the CDR3 is 14 residues. CDR3 in amino acids: CASSHGTGVAIQYF. The DNA for the CDR3 is TGTGCCAGCAGTCACGGGACAGGGGTAGCCATTCAGTACTTC.

Judged by abundance, this clone is medium-sized (0.01 to 0.1%). The CDR3 coding sequence is TGCGCCAGCAGCCAAGTGGAACAGGGGAATCAGCCCCAGCATTTT. Amino acids: CASSQVEQGNQPQHF. This rearrangement joins TRBV4-1 to TRBJ1-5; 7 bases map to TRBD1. There are 15 residues in the CDR3. Germline V gives CDR1 MGHRA, CDR2 YSYEKL. V was pared by 1 base and J by 4 bases, with 4 bases of the junction left unmatched.

For this clone: The sample has other DNA sequences that encode this CDR3 too. The chain links TRBV9 to TRBJ2-7; TRBD1 is a possible D gene (5 bases). This CDR3 comprises 14 residues. Trimming left V 0 bases short and J 4 bases short, with 11 bases between. From germline, CDR1 is SGDLS and CDR2 YYNGEE. In nucleotides, the CDR3 is TGTGCCAGCAGCGTAGGGCTGAAGGGGTACGAGCAGTACTTC. It encodes CASSVGLKGYEQYF.

This clone appeared a few times. This chain connects TRBV7-2 to TRBJ1-2; D remains ambiguous. The CDR3 is 15 amino acids. V lost 1 base and J 3 bases, leaving 12 bases between the germline ends. Per the germline V gene, CDR1 is SGHTA and CDR2 is FQGNSA. CDR3 coding DNA: TGTGCCAGCAGCTTAGTAGGCCAGGTTGACTATGGCTACACCTTC. This gives the protein CASSLVGQVDYGYTF.

This chain connects TRBV12-3 or TRBV12-4 to TRBJ2-1, with 8 positions matching TRBD1. CDR3 size: 12 residues. The J segment lost 6 bases and the V segment lost 6 bases, leaving 1 base of the junction unmatched. The CDR3 loop is CASSQGANEQFF. In DNA, the CDR3 is TGTGCCAGCAGCCAGGGGGCCAATGAGCAGTTCTTC.

This clone has only a few counts. In DNA form, the CDR3 reads TGTGCCAGCAGTGTGGCCTTAAGGGGCTATGGCTACACCTTC. Its translation is CASSVALRGYGYTF. The chain is built from TRBV28 and TRBJ1-2; D may be TRBD1 (5 bases). The length of the CDR3 is 14 residues. Germline-derived CDR1 and CDR2 are MDHEN and SYDVKM. V dropped 5 bases and J dropped 4 bases, with 14 bases sitting between them.

The chain joins TRBV28 to TRBJ1-2; no reliable D call. This CDR3 comprises 14 residues. Trimming shortened V by 5 bases and J by 4 bases, and 14 bases separated the two germline ends. The germline gives CDR1 MDHEN, CDR2 SYDVKM. The CDR3 protein is CASSSPGSIYGYTF. In DNA form, the CDR3 reads TGTGCCAGCAGTAGCCCGGGATCGATCTATGGCTACACCTTC.

The chain recombines TRBV5-6 with TRBJ1-4, with D tentatively TRBD1 (5 bases). The CDR3 runs 15 residues. V was clipped by 4 bases and J by 2 bases, with 12 bases between them. Germline V lookup: CDR1 SGHDT, CDR2 YYEEEE. CDR3 in DNA: TGTGCCAGCAGCGTAGGGGTCGCGACTAATGAAAAACTGTTTTTT. Its protein is CASSVGVATNEKLFF.